Listed below are T cell receptor beta chains from one sample, sequenced in a study of T cells in Graves' hyperthyroidism and ophthalmopathy. From the multiplex PCR reads, TCRdb called clonotypes with MiXCR, one entry per CDR3 protein. Of a few hundred thousand distinct CDR3 sequences in the sample, about 15% were seen once. What was sequenced was blood. The receptors come from a woman in her twenties or thirties with Graves' hyperthyroidism. Both conserved end residues are part of each CDR3. A D gene is named only where the DNA matches it firmly. A row's size may be missing; if present it is once, few, many or a size class.

d_call j_call v_call clone_size cdr3_aa cdr3_nt
NA TRBJ1-1 TRBV6-1 few CASSIKSRPNTEAFF TGTGCCAGCAGTATCAAATCTAGACCTAACACTGAAGCTTTCTTT
TRBD2 TRBJ2-3 TRBV7-2 many CASSLEGTSGRRQYF TGTGCCAGCAGCTTAGAGGGGACTAGCGGGAGAAGACAGTATTTT
NA TRBJ2-5 TRBV7-2 many CASSLSLLGTQYF TGTGCCAGCAGCTTATCCTTGCTGGGGACCCAGTACTTC
NA TRBJ2-2 TRBV7-2 many CASSLVGYTGELFF TGTGCCAGCAGCTTAGTTGGGTATACCGGGGAGCTGTTTTTT
NA TRBJ2-1 TRBV4-1 NA CASSRPTKFHEQFF TGCGCCAGCAGCCGACCTACCAAATTCCATGAGCAGTTCTTC
TRBD1 TRBJ1-2 TRBV29-1 few CSVGGQAGYTF TGCAGCGTTGGCGGACAGGCGGGCTACACCTTC
NA TRBJ2-2 TRBV4-2 few CASSQDRGLALTGELFF TGTGCCAGCAGCCAAGATAGGGGCCTAGCGTTGACCGGGGAGCTGTTTTTT
NA TRBJ2-3 TRBV12-3/TRBV12-4 many CASSRTTDTQYF TGTGCCAGCAGTCGGACCACAGATACGCAGTATTTT
TRBD2 TRBJ2-1 TRBV9 NA CASNRLAGVNEQFF TGTGCCAGCAACAGACTAGCGGGAGTCAATGAGCAGTTCTTC
NA TRBJ2-6 TRBV28 NA CASSPQVTGANVLTF TGTGCCAGCAGTCCACAGGTTACTGGGGCCAACGTCCTGACTTTC
TRBD2 TRBJ2-7 TRBV7-2 many CASSLDVASGLYEQYF TGTGCCAGCAGCTTAGATGTGGCTAGCGGGCTCTACGAGCAGTACTTC
TRBD2 TRBJ2-3 TRBV6-1 many CASSYDPGGRTDTQYF TGTGCCAGCAGTTACGACCCGGGGGGGCGCACAGATACGCAGTATTTT
NA TRBJ1-2 TRBV24-1 few CATSDLNYGYTF TGTGCCACCAGTGATTTGAACTATGGCTACACCTTC
TRBD2 TRBJ2-1 TRBV13 many CASSLGLAGRYNEQFF TGTGCCAGCAGCTTGGGACTAGCGGGGCGGTACAATGAGCAGTTCTTC
NA TRBJ1-5 TRBV7-2 many CASSFGDGSNQPQHF TGTGCCAGCAGCTTCGGGGACGGAAGCAATCAGCCCCAGCATTTT
NA TRBJ1-5 TRBV12-3/TRBV12-4 NA CASSLDFQPQHF TGTGCCAGCAGTTTAGATTTTCAGCCCCAGCATTTT
NA TRBJ1-6 TRBV6-1 few CASRTRRTGSYNSPLHF TGTGCCAGCAGAACCCGCAGGACGGGCTCCTATAATTCACCCCTCCACTTT
TRBD1 TRBJ2-2 TRBV29-1 many CSVRTGRGGELFF TGCAGCGTAAGGACAGGACGAGGCGGGGAGCTGTTTTTT
NA TRBJ2-3 TRBV29-1 many CSVVFGDTQYF TGCAGCGTTGTTTTCGGAGATACGCAGTATTTT
NA TRBJ2-5 TRBV20-1 many CSVRRGSIGETQYF TGCAGTGTCAGGCGAGGTTCTATTGGAGAGACCCAGTACTTC
NA TRBJ2-7 TRBV2 many CASKRTAYEQYF TGTGCCAGCAAAAGGACAGCCTACGAGCAGTACTTC
TRBD2 TRBJ2-1 TRBV12-3/TRBV12-4 many CASSFSTGRELNEQFF TGTGCCAGCAGTTTTTCGACGGGGCGGGAGTTGAATGAGCAGTTCTTC
TRBD1 TRBJ2-7 TRBV5-1 NA CASSYPGTGGTYEQYF TGCGCCAGCAGCTACCCGGGGACAGGGGGCACCTACGAGCAGTACTTC
NA TRBJ2-5 TRBV24-1 many CATSDRRQQETQYF TGTGCCACCAGTGACCGGAGACAGCAAGAGACCCAGTACTTC
TRBD1 TRBJ2-7 TRBV28 many CASSLPPDRGKPHYEQYF TGTGCCAGCAGTTTACCCCCGGACAGGGGGAAACCCCACTACGAGCAGTACTTC
TRBD2 TRBJ2-2 TRBV7-9 many CASSPPSGLNTGELFF TGTGCCAGCAGCCCTCCTAGCGGCCTAAACACCGGGGAGCTGTTTTTT
NA TRBJ2-3 TRBV7-2 many CASSQPGLYTDTQYF TGTGCCAGCAGCCAACCGGGACTTTACACAGATACGCAGTATTTT
NA TRBJ1-5 TRBV5-5 NA CASSLVAGIENQPQHF TGTGCCAGCAGCTTGGTAGCCGGTATAGAGAATCAGCCCCAGCATTTT
TRBD1 TRBJ2-5 TRBV24-1 many CATSEAGTAAQTQYF TGTGCCACCAGTGAAGCCGGGACAGCGGCGCAGACCCAGTACTTC
TRBD2 TRBJ2-7 TRBV6-1 NA CASSSGGSGSEQYF TGTGCCAGCAGCTCCGGGGGTAGCGGGAGCGAGCAGTACTTC
NA TRBJ2-5 TRBV28 many CASSFGQLQETQYF TGTGCCAGCAGTTTTGGTCAGCTCCAAGAGACCCAGTACTTC
NA TRBJ2-1 TRBV18 many CASSPRQDNEQFF TGTGCCAGCTCACCTCGGCAGGACAATGAGCAGTTCTTC